The 15 T cell receptor beta chains given below trace back to one sample, sequenced in a study of blood T cells in healthy people across ages. Through a sample-barcoded 5' primer and a J-beta primer mix, a second PCR was run for roughly 6 to 12 cycles. TCRdb recomputed calls from the 5' RACE reads with MiXCR, one row per CDR3 protein. Of about 1.5 million distinct CDR3 sequences in the sample, roughly 43% were seen once. The sample comprised blood. The receptors were sampled from a woman under 30 in good health.

This clonotype was seen more than once but under ten times. The CDR3 here is CASSVPWGDTKQYF. The CDR3 nucleotides are TGCGCCAGCAGCGTCCCCTGGGGGGATACGAAGCAGTACTTC. The chain carries TRBV5-1 and TRBJ2-7; D is perhaps TRBD2 (6 bases). The CDR3 covers 14 residues. The germline V gene has CDR1 SGHRS and CDR2 YFSETQ. V lost 4 bases and J 8 bases, leaving 19 bases between the germline ends.

This clonotype was detected only a few times. The chain uses TRBV29-1 and TRBJ1-1; TRBD1 might be the D (5 bases). Germline CDR1 and CDR2: SQVTM and ANQGSEA. The CDR3 extends over 10 amino acids. V lost 1 base and J lost 8, with 5 bases in between. As DNA, the CDR3 is TGCAGCGTTGAAGGGGGCGAAGCTTTCTTT. Protein: CSVEGGEAFF. Combining the CDR3 with reference TRBV29-1 and TRBJ1-1 gives the whole variable domain SAVISQKPSRDICQRGTSLTIQCQVDSQVTMMFWYRQQPGQSLTLIATANQGSEATYESGFVIDKFPISRPNLTFSTLTVSNMSPEDSSIYLCSVEGGEAFFGQGTRLTVV.

Points on this clonotype: An end of the junction does not agree with germline; a read error may underlie this. V and J are TRBV10-3 and TRBJ2-1; 10 nucleotides align to TRBD1. Germline CDR1 reads ENHRY; CDR2 reads SYGVKD. This CDR3 contains 15 residues. The CDR3 here is CAISSDRGNYNEQLF. DNA for the CDR3: TGTGCCATCAGTTCGGACAGGGGGAATTACAATGAGCAGTTATTC.

On this clonotype itself: One end of the junction is discordant with germline, which a read error may explain. The V and J genes are TRBV28 and TRBJ1-2; no reliable D call. Germline CDR1 reads MDHEN; CDR2 reads SYDVKM. The CDR3 sequence is 14 residues long. The CDR3 nucleotides read TGTGCCAGCAGTGTATGGGGAACAGCCTATGGCTACACCTTC. Its protein is CASSVWGTAYGYTF.

This clonotype was seen a few times. This sequence joins TRBV10-1 and TRBJ1-6, with 7 bases matching TRBD1. V lost 0 bases and J lost 16; bases outside the gene matches: 6. Germline-derived CDR1 and CDR2 are WNHNN and SYGVQD (reference sequence). CDR3 size: 13 residues. The CDR3 DNA reads TGCGCCAGCAGTGAGTCGAGAGGGACAGCGCTCCACTTT. It encodes CASSESRGTALHF.

This chain connects TRBV5-1 to TRBJ1-1, with unresolved D. CDR3 length: 15 amino acids. V lost 4 bases, J lost 1 base, and 14 bases lay in between. From germline, CDR1 is SGHRS and CDR2 YFSETQ. CDR3 sequence: CASSPLREENTEAFF. CDR3 DNA sequence: TGCGCCAGCAGCCCCCTGCGGGAGGAGAACACTGAAGCTTTCTTT. The variable domain in full, with the rest retrieved from reference TRBV5-1 and TRBJ1-1, is KAGVTQTPRYLIKTRGQQVTLSCSPISGHRSVSWYQQTPGQGLQFLFEYFSETQRNKGNFPGRFSGRQFSNSRSEMNVSTLELGDSALYLCASSPLREENTEAFFGQGTRLTVV.

For this clonotype: At one end the junction does not follow the germline gene, possibly because of a read error. The chain is built from TRBV6-6 and TRBJ2-5, with 10 bases lining up with TRBD2. Per the germline V gene, CDR1 is MNHNY and CDR2 is SVGAGI (reference sequence). The CDR3 totals 16 residues. The CDR3, as DNA: TGTGCCAGCAGCCCTCTTGGACTAGCGGTGCGGGAGACCCGGTACTTC. Translating gives CASSPLGLAVRETRYF.

The V call is TRBV7-9, the J call TRBJ2-7; 7 nucleotides match TRBD1. J was trimmed by 3 bases and V by 5 bases; bases with no gene match: 7. Per the germline V gene, CDR1 is SEHNR and CDR2 is FQNEAQ (reference sequence). The CDR3 contains 14 residues. Written as DNA, the CDR3 is TGTGCCAGCAGCACATGGGACAGAAACTACGAGCAGTACTTC. Amino acid sequence: CASSTWDRNYEQYF.

This chain connects TRBV20-1 to TRBJ1-3; D gene ambiguous. The CDR3 spans 13 residues. Trimming cost V 5 bases and J 4 bases, with 12 bases left between them. Germline values: CDR1 DFQATT, CDR2 SNEGSKA (reference sequence). The CDR3 nucleotides read TGCAGTGCTGGGGATTCGGGGGGAAACACCATATATTTT. This sequence encodes CSAGDSGGNTIYF.

CDR3 protein: CASSSAGTPNNGYTF. The CDR3 DNA sequence: TGTGCCAGCAGTTCTGCCGGGACGCCGAATAATGGCTACACCTTC. This chain connects TRBV6-5 to TRBJ1-2, with a tentative D call TRBD1 (5 bases). The CDR3 covers 15 residues. CDR1 MNHEY and CDR2 SVGAGI come from the germline V gene. V lost 4 bases and J lost 6, with 18 bases in between.

V usage is TRBV7-2 and J usage is TRBJ2-3, with D unresolved. CDR1 and CDR2 from the germline V gene are SGHTA and FQGNSA. Trimming cost V 1 base and J 4 bases, with 9 bases left between them. The CDR3 has 14 amino acids. CDR3 in DNA: TGTGCCAGCAGCTTAGACGGTCGTGCAGATACGCAGTATTTT. Amino acid sequence: CASSLDGRADTQYF.

The rearrangement uses TRBV12-5 and TRBJ1-1; possibly TRBD1 for D (5 bases). Germline V lookup: CDR1 LGHNT, CDR2 FRNRAP. The V gene lost 0 bases and the J gene lost 5 bases, with 13 bases spanning the gap. The CDR3 covers 15 residues. The CDR3 DNA sequence: TGTGCTAGTGGTTTGGTCACAGGTGGAGGGACTGAAGCTTTCTTT. This sequence encodes CASGLVTGGGTEAFF.

This clonotype appeared a few times. This rearrangement joins TRBV27 to TRBJ2-7; 8 bases line up with TRBD1. The V segment lost 4 bases and the J segment 3 bases; nucleotides outside the gene matches: 8. The CDR3 totals 15 residues. Germline assignment: CDR1 MNHEY and CDR2 SMNVEV (reference sequence). CDR3 coding DNA: TGTGCCAGCAGTTCACAACAGGGGGTGCGCTACGAGCAGTACTTC. It codes for CASSSQQGVRYEQYF.

This sequence joins TRBV6-2 or TRBV6-3 and TRBJ1-6, with 10 bases fitting TRBD1. From germline, CDR1 is MNHEY and CDR2 SVGEGT. The CDR3 is 17 amino acids. V shed 4 bases and J 6 bases; nucleotides not matched to a gene: 9. DNA of the CDR3: TGTGCCAGCAGTTTGCGACAGGGGGCAAGTCTTAATTCACCCCTCCACTTT. Its translation: CASSLRQGASLNSPLHF.

This rearrangement joins TRBV6-2 or TRBV6-3 to TRBJ2-4; perhaps TRBD2 as D (5 bases). The assigned J gene may be wrong: the sequence end matches TRBJ2-7 better. Germline V gives CDR1 MNHEY, CDR2 SVGEGT. The CDR3 contains 15 residues. The CDR3 sequence: CASISRKDLSYEQYF. Here the CDR3 DNA reads TGTGCCAGCATATCTCGAAAGGACTTATCCTACGAGCAGTACTTC.